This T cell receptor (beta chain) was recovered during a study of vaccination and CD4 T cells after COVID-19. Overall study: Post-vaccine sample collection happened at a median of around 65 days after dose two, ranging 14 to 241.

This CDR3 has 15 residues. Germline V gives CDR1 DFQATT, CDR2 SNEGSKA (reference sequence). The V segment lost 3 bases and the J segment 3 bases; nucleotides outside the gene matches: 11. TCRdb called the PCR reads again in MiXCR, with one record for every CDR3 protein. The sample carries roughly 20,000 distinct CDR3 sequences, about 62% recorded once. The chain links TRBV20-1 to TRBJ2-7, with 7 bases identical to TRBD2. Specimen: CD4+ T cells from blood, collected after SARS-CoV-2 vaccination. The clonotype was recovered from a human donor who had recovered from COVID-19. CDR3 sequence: CSASMGLIINYEQYF. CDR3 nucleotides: TGCAGTGCTAGTATGGGACTAATCATCAACTACGAGCAGTACTTC.